These 6 T cell receptor beta chains were all obtained from the same sample, sequenced in a study of metastatic and nonmetastatic thyroid tumors. There were no patients who had received any treatment before thyroid surgery. With MiXCR, TCRdb called clones anew from the PCR reads. The sample consists of 20,000 to 25,000 clones, approximately 11% of them appearing once. The sample was blood. These receptors came from a female donor with papillary thyroid cancer or a benign thyroid nodule (not recorded which). Some clones in this sample may be carry-over from other donors' samples.

This clone was found many times. The V gene is TRBV7-3, the J gene TRBJ1-3; D is ambiguous. The CDR3 extends over 13 amino acids. Per the germline V gene, CDR1 is SGHTA and CDR2 is FQGTGA. The V gene lost 6 bases and the J gene lost 3 bases, with 9 bases spanning the gap. The CDR3 reads CASSEPGGNTIYF. The CDR3 DNA follows: TGTGCCAGCAGTGAACCGGGTGGAAACACCATATATTTT.

At least ten counts were recorded for this clone. V usage is TRBV10-3 and J usage is TRBJ2-5; D possibly matches TRBD1 or TRBD2 (5 bases each). The CDR3 has 13 residues. V lost 4 bases and J lost 5, with 11 bases in between. CDR1 is ENHRY, CDR2 SYGVKD, per germline. This CDR3 is CAISGWDGETQYF. CDR3 DNA: TGTGCCATCAGTGGGTGGGACGGGGAGACCCAGTACTTC.

This clone was seen a single time. Being one base from a much bigger clone, this may be a read error. The genes are TRBV3-1 and TRBJ1-1; D gene uncertain. V was clipped by 1 base and J by 1 base, with 7 bases between them. The CDR3 runs to 14 residues. Germline CDR1 reads LGHDT; CDR2 reads YNNKEL (reference sequence). Written as DNA, the CDR3 is TGTGCCAGCAGCCAAGCGCTCTCGAACACTGAAGCTTTCTTT. It translates to CASSQALSNTEAFF.

This clone was seen many times. A much larger clone lies a single base off, so this may be a read error. At the DNA level, this CDR3 is encoded by other sequences in the same sample as well. The chain uses TRBV6-1 and TRBJ1-1; 7 bases fit TRBD1. Looked up from germline, CDR1 is MNHNS and CDR2 is SASEGT. This CDR3 has 15 amino acids. The ends lost 5 bases at V and 0 bases at J; junction bases unmatched: 6. CDR3 residues: CASSRDSLMNTEAFF. CDR3 in DNA: TGTGCCAGCAGTCGGGACAGTCTTATGAACACTGAAGCTTTCTTT.

A few counts support this clone. The chain couples TRBV28 to TRBJ1-1, with TRBD1 identical over 11 bases. The trim removed 5 bases at V and 10 bases at J, leaving 6 bases unmatched. The CDR3 loop spans 13 amino acids. Germline assignment: CDR1 MDHEN and CDR2 SYDVKM. In DNA form, the CDR3 reads TGTGCCAGCAGTATGGACAGGGGGCGACTAGCTTTCTTT. This sequence encodes CASSMDRGRLAFF.

A remark on this clone: A single base separates this from a much larger clone, so it may be a read error. This rearrangement joins TRBV11-1 to TRBJ2-3; D is uncertain. Germline V gene lookup returns CDR1 SGHAT and CDR2 FQDESV (reference sequence). The CDR3 runs to 15 residues. V shed 6 bases and J shed 0 bases, with 13 bases lying between them. The CDR3 protein is CASRLYITSTDTQYF. CDR3 bases: TGTGCCAGCAGACTGTACATAACTAGCACAGATACGCAGTATTTT.